This TCR beta chain derives from a study of blood T cell repertoires in COVID-19. This CDR3 has 14 residues. Germline CDR1 is MNHEY and CDR2 is SVGAGI. Trimming took 10 bases from V and 2 from J; bases not matched to a gene: 9. A single count supports this clone. Libraries were prepared by immunoSEQ multiplex PCR; TCRdb keeps only in-frame clonotypes and omits some of them. The table has roughly 700,000 clones, just under 90% seen once. The chain recombines TRBV6-5 with TRBJ2-3; 7 bases are a match to TRBD2. This sequence originates from a woman younger than 35 with acute or convalescent COVID-19. Input material: peripheral blood. CDR3 bases: TGTGCCACCTTTCCGGGGGGATACACAGATACGCAGTATTTT. Translating it yields CATFPGGYTDTQYF.